This entry is about one TCR beta chain. The CDR3 loop spans 15 amino acids. The junction had 12 bases not matched to a gene; V was cut back by 5 bases and J by 8 bases. In germline, CDR1 is LGHDT, CDR2 YNNKEL (reference sequence). Sequencing was performed with immunoSEQ multiplex PCR; in TCRdb, only in-frame clones are kept and a portion is missing. In the table there are about 180,000 clones, approximately 80% of which are singletons. The sample comes from a study of blood T cell repertoires in COVID-19. About the study: Samples representing acute and convalescent COVID-19 were sourced from the United States, Italy and Spain.

This sequence originates from a man in his fifties who had recovered from COVID-19. V and J are TRBV3-1 (or the pseudogene TRBV3-2) and TRBJ1-2; 9 positions match TRBD1. Sequenced: PBMCs or T cells enriched from blood (not recorded which). CDR3 DNA sequence: TGTGCCAGCAGCAGACGCCGGACAGGGGAAGGCGGCTACACCTTC. This sequence encodes CASSRRRTGEGGYTF.